This TCR beta chain comes out of a study of control samples from healthy donors and cancer patients. Using immunoSEQ multiplex PCR, the repertoire was profiled, and TCRdb retains in-frame clones only, with some absent. The table shows about 160,000 clones, with approximately 94% occurring only once. Trimming cost V 0 bases and J 2 bases, with 11 bases left between them. This CDR3 has 15 amino acids. Germline assignment: CDR1 SGDLS and CDR2 YYNGEE. Sample: PBMCs. This chain connects TRBV9 to TRBJ1-2; D might be TRBD1 (6 bases). The sequence came from a man aged 55 to 70 with colorectal cancer. The CDR3 is CASSVGTGNNYGYTF. The CDR3 bases are TGTGCCAGCAGCGTAGGTACAGGGAACAACTATGGCTACACCTTC.